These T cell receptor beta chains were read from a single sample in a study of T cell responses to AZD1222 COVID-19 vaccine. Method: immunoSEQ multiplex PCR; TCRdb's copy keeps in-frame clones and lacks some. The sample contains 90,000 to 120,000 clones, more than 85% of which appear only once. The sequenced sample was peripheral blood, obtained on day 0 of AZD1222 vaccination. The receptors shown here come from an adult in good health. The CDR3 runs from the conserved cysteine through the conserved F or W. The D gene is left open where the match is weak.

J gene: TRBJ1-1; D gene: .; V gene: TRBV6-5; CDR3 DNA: TGTGCCAGCAGTTACTCGAGTGGGGGCACTGAAGCTTTCTTT; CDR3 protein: CASSYSSGGTEAFF
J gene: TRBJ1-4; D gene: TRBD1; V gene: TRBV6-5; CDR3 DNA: TGTGCCAGCAGCCGACAGGGGGCTTTTGAAAAACTGTTTTTT; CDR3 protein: CASSRQGAFEKLFF
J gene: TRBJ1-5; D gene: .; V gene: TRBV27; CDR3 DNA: TGTGCCAGCAGTCACCTCTGGCAGCAAGAATCCCCACAGCCCCAGCATTTT; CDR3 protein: CASSHLWQQESPQPQHF
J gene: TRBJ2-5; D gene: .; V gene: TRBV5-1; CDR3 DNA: TGCGCCAGCAGCTCGGGGGCGGTCCGCCTTGGGGAGACCCAGTACTTC; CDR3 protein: CASSSGAVRLGETQYF
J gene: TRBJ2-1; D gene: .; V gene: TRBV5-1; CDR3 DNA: TGCGCCAGCAGCTTGGAAAGGGCAGGGGAGCAGTTCTTC; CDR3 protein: CASSLERAGEQFF
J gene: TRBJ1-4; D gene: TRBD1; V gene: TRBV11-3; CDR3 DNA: TGTGCCAGCAGCTCTGACAGGGGTAATGAAAAACTGTTTTTT; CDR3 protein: CASSSDRGNEKLFF
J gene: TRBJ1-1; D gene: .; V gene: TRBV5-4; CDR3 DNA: TGTGCCAGCAGCGTAGACAGGAACACTGAAGCTTTCTTT; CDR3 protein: CASSVDRNTEAFF
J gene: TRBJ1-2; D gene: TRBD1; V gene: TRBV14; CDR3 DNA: TGTGCCAGCAGCCAAGATTCGACAGGGGTCCTTCACTTCTATGGCTACACCTTC; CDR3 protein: CASSQDSTGVLHFYGYTF
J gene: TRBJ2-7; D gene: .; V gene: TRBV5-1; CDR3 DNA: TGCGCCAGCAGCTTGCTGGTTAGATCCTACGAGCAGTACTTC; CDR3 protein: CASSLLVRSYEQYF
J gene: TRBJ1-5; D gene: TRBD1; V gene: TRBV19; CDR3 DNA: TGTGCCAGTAGTATAGTATCAGGACAGGTCAATCAGCCCCAGCATTTT; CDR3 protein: CASSIVSGQVNQPQHF